The 21 T cell receptor beta chains given below trace back to one sample, sequenced in a study of Graves' ophthalmopathy and Graves' hyperthyroidism. The authors amplified TCR beta CDR3 regions from RNA transcripts. Second-round multiplex PCR came after first-round RT-PCR with HTBI primers. TCRdb itself ran the multiplex PCR reads through MiXCR, one entry per CDR3 protein. The table lists about 370,000 distinct CDR3 sequences, about 15% of them singletons. The sequenced sample was peripheral blood. The source is an adult woman with stable Graves' hyperthyroidism.

This clonotype was observed many times. The rearrangement joins TRBV12-3 or TRBV12-4 to TRBJ2-5, with TRBD1 matching 7 bases. V lost 5 bases to trimming and J lost 1 base; unmatched junction nucleotides: 10. The CDR3 length is 16 residues. CDR3 residues: CASSPTGVGFQETQYF. CDR3 in DNA: TGTGCCAGCAGTCCCACAGGGGTAGGGTTCCAAGAGACCCAGTACTTC.

In this sample, this clonotype turned up many times. The V and J genes are TRBV24-1 and TRBJ1-5; a weak D match, TRBD1 (5 bases). Germline V gene data show CDR1 as KGHDR and CDR2 as SFDVKD. CDR3 length: 13 residues. V gave up 5 bases and J gave up 3 bases, with 7 bases separating them. The DNA for the CDR3 is TGTGCCACCAGTGGACAGCACAATCAGCCCCAGCATTTT. Its protein is CATSGQHNQPQHF.

Many counts were recorded for this clonotype. This rearrangement joins TRBV18 to TRBJ1-5, with no clear D. With 6 bases removed from V and 0 bases from J, the gap between germline ends came to 9 bases. There are 14 residues in the CDR3. The germline V gene encodes CDR1 KGHSH and CDR2 LQKENI. The CDR3, as DNA: TGTGCCAGCTCCCAAGGGAATAGCAATCAGCCCCAGCATTTT. Amino acid sequence: CASSQGNSNQPQHF.

This clonotype was detected ten times or more. The chain employs TRBV5-5 and TRBJ2-7; a possible D gene is TRBD2 (6 bases). The CDR3 totals 16 residues. CDR1 and CDR2 (germline): SGHKS, YYEKEE (reference sequence). V lost 5 bases to trimming and J lost 0 bases, with 18 bases between them. The chain's CDR3 is CASSSGFSTSSYEQYF. CDR3 nucleotide sequence: TGTGCCAGCAGTTCCGGGTTCTCGACTAGCTCCTACGAGCAGTACTTC.

There are many counts of this clonotype. The CDR3, as DNA: TGTGCCAGCAGGCCCAAGTATGGCTACACCTTC. Translation gives CASRPKYGYTF. The V gene is TRBV28, the J gene TRBJ1-2; D gene uncertain. This CDR3 has 11 amino acids. Trimming removed 6 bases at V and 5 bases at J, with 7 bases between. In germline, CDR1 is MDHEN, CDR2 SYDVKM.

The genes are TRBV10-3 and TRBJ1-2; 12 positions agree with TRBD1. V lost 10 bases and J lost 1; bases outside the gene matches: 13. Looked up from germline, CDR1 is ENHRY and CDR2 is SYGVKD. CDR3 length: 17 residues. CDR3 sequence reads: CATALGTGGANNYGYTF. The CDR3 nucleotides read TGTGCCACTGCCCTCGGGACAGGGGGCGCGAATAACTATGGCTACACCTTC.

V is TRBV6-5 and J is TRBJ2-7, with D possibly TRBD1 on 5 matching bases. Germline assignment: CDR1 MNHEY and CDR2 SVGAGI. This CDR3 contains 15 residues. Deletions cut 5 bases from V and 0 bases from J, with 14 bases between. The CDR3 DNA follows: TGTGCCAGCAGTCTACAGGATTCCGACTCCTACGAGCAGTACTTC. Translated: CASSLQDSDSYEQYF.

The chain carries TRBV11-2 and TRBJ1-3; D remains ambiguous. The V end lost 5 bases, the J end lost 4 bases, and 9 bases lay between the germline ends. Germline assignment: CDR1 SGHAT and CDR2 FQNNGV. The CDR3 extends over 13 amino acids. The CDR3 sequence is CASSRPSGNTIYF. CDR3 nucleotide sequence: TGTGCCAGCAGCCGACCTAGCGGAAACACCATATATTTT.

Only a few counts were recorded for this clonotype. The chain carries TRBV27 and TRBJ2-5; possibly TRBD1 for D (5 bases). CDR3 length: 15 residues. The germline V gene has CDR1 MNHEY and CDR2 SMNVEV (reference sequence). Trimming removed 1 base at V and 4 bases at J, with 13 bases between. The CDR3 sequence is CASSLFSGIGETQYF. The CDR3 DNA reads as TGTGCCAGCAGTTTATTCTCAGGGATTGGAGAGACCCAGTACTTC.

This clonotype was seen many times. This chain uses TRBV7-9 with TRBJ2-7; tentative D call: TRBD2 (5 bases). Germline assignment: CDR1 SEHNR and CDR2 FQNEAQ (reference sequence). The CDR3 contains 13 residues. Trimming cost V 5 bases and J 3 bases, with 11 bases left between them. As DNA, the CDR3 is TGTGCCAGCAGCCGGCTAGACTACTACGAGCAGTACTTC. Translated, it gives CASSRLDYYEQYF.

This clonotype was recorded at least ten times. The V gene is TRBV7-9, the J gene TRBJ1-1; D is unresolved. The germline CDR1 and CDR2 sequences are SEHNR and FQNEAQ (reference sequence). The germline V and J ends were trimmed by 3 bases and 4 bases, with 9 bases remaining between them. This CDR3 is built from 13 residues. The CDR3 nucleotides read TGTGCCAGCAGCTTGGAGACTCTCACTGAAGCTTTCTTT. Translation: CASSLETLTEAFF.

This clonotype was counted many times. This chain joins TRBV5-1 and TRBJ2-7, with 9 bases that match TRBD1. Trimming took 0 bases from V and 11 from J; bases not matched to a gene: 3. Germline-derived CDR1 and CDR2 are SGHRS and YFSETQ. The CDR3 is 12 amino acids. CDR3 in amino acids: CASSLDRGLKYF. CDR3 coding DNA: TGCGCCAGCAGCTTGGACAGGGGGCTTAAGTACTTC.

This clonotype occurred many times. The V gene is TRBV29-1, the J gene TRBJ2-5; TRBD2 might be the D (5 bases). Trimming took 7 bases from V and 2 from J, leaving 11 bases between them. The length of the CDR3 is 12 residues. Germline values: CDR1 SQVTM, CDR2 ANQGSEA. The CDR3 loop reads CSADGDQETQYF. The CDR3 DNA follows: TGCAGCGCCGACGGGGATCAAGAGACCCAGTACTTC.

In this sample, this clonotype turned up many times. This CDR3 is CSAMARGAIEQYF. Here the CDR3 DNA reads TGCAGTGCTATGGCGCGGGGGGCGATTGAGCAGTACTTC. The rearrangement joins TRBV20-1 to TRBJ2-7, with TRBD2 matching 8 bases. The CDR3 has 13 residues. V gave up 4 bases and J gave up 7 bases; unmatched junction bases: 9. Looked up from germline, CDR1 is DFQATT and CDR2 is SNEGSKA (reference sequence).

This rearrangement joins TRBV6-5 to TRBJ2-7, with 10 bases that match TRBD1. V gave up 4 bases and J gave up 7 bases; unmatched junction bases: 10. The CDR3 extends over 15 amino acids. From germline, CDR1 is MNHEY and CDR2 SVGAGI. The CDR3 DNA reads TGTGCCAGCAGTTCGGCCCGACAGGGGGCAAGAGAGCAGTACTTC. Its protein is CASSSARQGAREQYF.

CDR3 nucleotide sequence: TGTGCCAGCAGTCCCAACAGCGTCTCCTACGAGCAGTACTTC. It codes for CASSPNSVSYEQYF. V is TRBV27 and J is TRBJ2-7; no firm D call. This CDR3 spans 14 amino acids. Germline V gene sequence: CDR1 MNHEY, CDR2 SMNVEV (reference sequence). Trimming removed 5 bases from V and 0 bases from J, with 11 bases in between.

The rearrangement joins TRBV6-2 or TRBV6-3 to TRBJ2-7; D is undetermined. Germline assignment: CDR1 MNHEY and CDR2 SVGEGT. This CDR3 region has 14 residues. V lost 4 bases, J lost 2 bases, and 12 bases lay in between. CDR3 in DNA: TGTGCCAGCAGTTCCTTGGCCCAGACCTACGAGCAGTACTTC. It is translated as CASSSLAQTYEQYF.

This clonotype was detected a few times. CDR3 in DNA: TGTGCCAGCAGCCAAGCCGGCGGGGCGCTCGACGAGCAGTACTTC. Protein: CASSQAGGALDEQYF. V usage is TRBV3-1 and J usage is TRBJ2-7; D is perhaps TRBD2 (6 bases). V shed 1 base and J shed 5 bases, with 15 bases lying between them. Germline CDR1 LGHDT, CDR2 YNNKEL (reference sequence). This CDR3 contains 15 residues.

The sample holds many counts of this clonotype. V is TRBV11-2 and J is TRBJ2-7; possibly TRBD1 for D (6 bases). This CDR3 has 14 amino acids. V was trimmed by 8 bases and J by 0 bases, leaving 14 bases between them. Germline lookup yields CDR1 SGHAT and CDR2 FQNNGV. This CDR3 reads CASGIRGASYEQYF. The CDR3 bases are TGTGCCAGCGGGATCAGGGGTGCCTCCTACGAGCAGTACTTC.

Details on this clonotype: This may be a read error: a much more frequent sequence differs by one nucleotide. V gene TRBV27 combines with J gene TRBJ1-5, with unresolved D. With 3 bases removed from V and 5 bases from J, the gap between germline ends came to 8 bases. Germline loops: CDR1 MNHEY, CDR2 SMNVEV (reference sequence). CDR3 length: 13 amino acids. CDR3 sequence reads: CASSFFSDQPQHF. The CDR3 DNA reads TGTGCCAGCAGTTTTTTTTCAGATCAGCCCCAGCATTTT.

This clonotype was picked up a small number of times. The chain has TRBV3-1 and TRBJ2-5, with unresolved D. The V and J ends lost 3 bases and 5 bases respectively, with 7 bases between them. This CDR3 comprises 12 residues. Per germline, CDR1 LGHDT and CDR2 YNNKEL (reference sequence). CDR3 region: CASSHPTETQYF. In nucleotides, the CDR3 is TGTGCCAGCAGCCACCCCACGGAGACCCAGTACTTC.